Listed below are T cell receptor beta chains from one sample, sequenced in a study of blood T cells in healthy people across ages. TCRdb re-called the 5' RACE reads through MiXCR, storing one row per CDR3 protein. The sample has about 1 million distinct CDR3 sequences, around 43% seen once. Sequenced input: blood. Receptor source: a woman aged 60 to 75 in good health. Both conserved end residues are part of each CDR3. Each record gives: J gene, clone size, V gene, D gene, CDR3 DNA, CDR3 protein. D genes are given only for firm matches. Clone size is shown for a subset of rows, as once, few, many or a class of expanded clone.

>TRBJ2-7|-|TRBV20-1|-
TGCAGTGCTAGAGATCGAGGGGTGCACGAGCAGTACTTC
CSARDRGVHEQYF
>TRBJ2-5|-|TRBV5-1|TRBD2
TGCGCCAGCAGCTCGAATAGCGGGAGGGCGGGGAAGACCCAGTACTTC
CASSSNSGRAGKTQYF
>TRBJ2-1|-|TRBV27|TRBD1
TGTGCCAGCAGCGTTATAGGACAGGGGTACAATGAGCAGTTCTTC
CASSVIGQGYNEQFF
>TRBJ2-1|-|TRBV5-1|-
TGCGCCAGCAAAACCGAGGGATTAGTCCACAATGGGCAGTTCTTC
CASKTEGLVHNGQFF
>TRBJ2-7|-|TRBV6-1|TRBD2
TGTGCCAGCAGAGCTAACCAGCGGGAGGGATTATCTTCCGACGAGCAGTACTTC
CASRANQREGLSSDEQYF
>TRBJ2-1|few|TRBV14|TRBD1
TGTGCCAGCAGCCCACAGACAGGGGCGGGTGAGCAGTTCTTC
CASSPQTGAGEQFF
>TRBJ2-7|-|TRBV20-1|-
TGCAGTGCGAAAATCCGGACGGACGAGCAGTACTTC
CSAKIRTDEQYF
>TRBJ2-7|-|TRBV9|TRBD2
TGTGCCAGCAGCCCGACTAGCGCCTCCTACAATGAGCAGTACTTC
CASSPTSASYNEQYF
>TRBJ2-3|few|TRBV12-3/TRBV12-4|-
TGTGCCAGCAGATTTAGTCAAGATACGCAGTATTTT
CASRFSQDTQYF
>TRBJ2-1|-|TRBV12-3/TRBV12-4|TRBD1
TGTGCCAGCAGTTTAGGGCCAGGGGGGCAGTTCTTC
CASSLGPGGQFF
>TRBJ1-1|-|TRBV5-1|-
TGCGCCAGCAGCTTGTTCAACATGAACACTGAAGCTTTCTTT
CASSLFNMNTEAFF
>TRBJ2-2|-|TRBV5-1|TRBD1
TGCGCCAGCAGCTTCAGACAGGGAAACGCGAACACCGGGGAGCTGTTTTTT
CASSFRQGNANTGELFF
>TRBJ2-7|few|TRBV27|-
TGTGCCAGCAGTCATGGACACGAGCAGTACTTC
CASSHGHEQYF
>TRBJ2-5|-|TRBV12-3/TRBV12-4|-
TGTGCCAGCAGCCTTCGTTACCACAAAGGTCCTATCATCGACAATGAGCAGTACTTC
CASSLRYHKGPIIDNEQYF
>TRBJ2-1|few|TRBV16|-
TGTGCCAGCCTTAGAGGTAGCGAAGGAAACAATGAGCAGTTCTTC
CASLRGSEGNNEQFF
>TRBJ2-1|few|TRBV28|-
TGTGCCAGCAGTTTAACACTCCGTCCTGAGCAGTTCTTC
CASSLTLRPEQFF
>TRBJ2-1|-|TRBV4-2|-
TGTGCCAGCAGCCAAGAGGGAACGGGAGTGAGGAATGAGCAGTTCTTC
CASSQEGTGVRNEQFF
>TRBJ1-5|-|TRBV2|-
TGTGCCAGCAGTGTTGAGGTGGTGAATCAGCCCCAGCATTTT
CASSVEVVNQPQHF
>TRBJ1-2|-|TRBV20-1|-
TGCAGTGCTAGAATGAAAGGGAGGACATATGGCTACACCTTC
CSARMKGRTYGYTF
>TRBJ1-2|few|TRBV15|-
TGTGCCACCAGCAAAGACAGAAACTATGGCTACACCTTC
CATSKDRNYGYTF
>TRBJ2-1|many|TRBV7-9|-
TGTGCCAGCAGCCCTAAACGTCGTGTGGGTAATGAGCAGTTCTTC
CASSPKRRVGNEQFF
>TRBJ1-2|few|TRBV5-1|-
TGCGCCAGCAGCTCTTCCGGGACGACTGGGGGTATCTATGGCTACACCTTC
CASSSSGTTGGIYGYTF
>TRBJ2-1|-|TRBV5-1|-
TGCGCCAGCAGCTTGCAGGGAATTAGTTCCTACAATGAGCAGTTCTTC
CASSLQGISSYNEQFF
>TRBJ2-5|-|TRBV3-1|TRBD2
TGTGCCAGCAGCCTAGCGGGAGGAGTGAAGACCCAGTACTTC
CASSLAGGVKTQYF
>TRBJ2-7|few|TRBV3-1|-
TGTGCCAGCAGCGACGGTCCCAGCGCGTACGAGCAGTACTTC
CASSDGPSAYEQYF
>TRBJ2-7|-|TRBV4-2|TRBD2
TGTGCCAGCAGCCAAGAGCTAGCGGGGCCTTACGAGCAGTACTTC
CASSQELAGPYEQYF